Shown below are 10 T cell receptor beta chains from a single sample sequenced in a study of T cell clonality in common variable immunodeficiency. Study-level results: Fewer deletions and N-nucleotide insertions were reportedly seen in common variable immunodeficiency TCR beta sequences.

Assay: immunoSEQ multiplex PCR; the TCRdb copy retains only in-frame clones and omits some. The sample is made up of about 30,000 clones, none counted only once. Their cognate antigens are unknown. The specimen was peripheral blood mononuclear cells. The receptor set was obtained from a human donor with common variable immunodeficiency.

Note on this clone: The observed sequence ends 3 residues before the CDR3 terminus, with the missing tail filled in from the germline J gene. This chain uses TRBV6-1 with TRBJ2-1, with 9 bases aligning to TRBD2. V was pared by 0 bases and J by 6 bases, with 15 bases of the junction left unmatched. Germline CDR1 reads MNHNS; CDR2 reads SASEGT. This CDR3 spans 19 amino acids. Partial CDR3 DNA: TGTGCCAGCAGTGAAGCAGCCCTAGCGGGGATGGTTGGAGTCAATGAG. Translating gives CASSEAALAGMVGVNE. The full CDR3 reads CASSEAALAGMVGVNEQFF.

As for this clone: The read terminates 3 residues ahead of where the CDR3 ends, so the germline J gene completes it. The rearrangement joins TRBV20-1 to TRBJ1-2; D gene ambiguous. CDR1 DFQATT and CDR2 SNEGSKA come from the germline V gene (reference sequence). Trimming cost V 3 bases and J 0 bases, with 11 bases left between them. This CDR3 is 14 amino acids long. The part of the CDR3 DNA that was read is TGCAGTGCTAGGATTCTATCCACTAACTATGGC. As protein: CSARILSTNYG. The full CDR3 protein is CSARILSTNYGYTF.

This clone was recorded at least ten times. The read finishes 3 residues shy of the CDR3 end, and the germline J gene is used to complete it. The chain joins TRBV7-2 to TRBJ2-4; 11 bases fit TRBD2. CDR3 length: 15 amino acids. CDR1 is SGHTA, CDR2 FQGNSA, per germline. The V gene end was trimmed by 5 bases and the J gene end by 9 bases; junction bases not matched to a gene: 9. CDR3 region: CASSLFPGTSGIQYF. The CDR3 bases that were read are TGTGCCAGCAGCCTCTTCCCCGGGACTAGCGGCATT.

As concerns this clone: The read terminates 3 residues before the CDR3 end, so the remaining end is supplied by the germline J gene. The chain recombines TRBV16 with TRBJ2-1, with a weak D call TRBD1 (5 bases). The germline V gene has CDR1 KGHSY and CDR2 FQNENV. The CDR3 is 13 amino acids. Trimming pared 0 bases from V and 8 bases from J, leaving 8 bases between. The CDR3 reads CASSQSGQDEQFF. Partial CDR3 DNA: TGTGCCAGCAGCCAATCGGGGCAGGATGAG.

This clone was seen at least ten times. The read gets to within 3 residues of the CDR3 end, and the germline J gene fills in the rest. The chain carries TRBV9 and TRBJ1-6; D is possibly TRBD1 (5 bases). From germline, CDR1 is SGDLS and CDR2 YYNGEE. The CDR3 has 12 residues. V dropped 0 bases and J dropped 11 bases, with 6 bases sitting between them. CDR3 DNA, as far as it was read: TGTGCCAGCAGCGTAGTAGGGGCACCC. Its protein is CASSVVGAP. Given in full, the CDR3 is CASSVVGAPLHF.

With respect to this clone: The sequenced fragment ends 3 residues before the CDR3 boundary, so the rest is inferred from the germline J gene. The chain combines TRBV18 with TRBJ2-1; the D gene is possibly TRBD2 (6 bases). The germline gives CDR1 KGHSH, CDR2 LQKENI. This CDR3 region has 13 residues. Deletions cut 8 bases from V and 9 bases from J, with 17 bases between. CDR3 bases read: TGTGCCAGCCAACGGGACTCAAGAGGTGAG. As protein: CASQRDSRGE. The whole CDR3 region reads CASQRDSRGEQFF.

As regards this clone: The read terminates 3 residues before the CDR3 end, so the remaining end is supplied by the germline J gene. The rearrangement links TRBV7-2 to TRBJ2-7; D may be TRBD2 (6 bases). The CDR3 is made up of 17 amino acids. Looked up from germline, CDR1 is SGHTA and CDR2 is FQGNSA. V lost 0 bases and J lost 3, with 18 bases in between. The CDR3 bases that were read are TGTGCCAGCAGCTTAGCGCCCTGGTCTAGCGCCCTCTACGAG. Translating gives CASSLAPWSSALYE. In full, the CDR3 is CASSLAPWSSALYEQYF.

This clone has ten or more counts. The sequence runs out 3 residues before the end of the CDR3; the remainder is reconstructed from the germline J gene. J is TRBJ2-2 and V is TRBV6-4, with unresolved D. Between the trimmed V and J ends, which lost 6 bases and 0 bases, there was a span of 2 bases. The V gene's germline CDR1 is MRHNA and CDR2 SNTAGT. The CDR3 is 12 amino acids. CDR3 sequence reads: CASSANTGELFF. The sequenced CDR3 bases are TGTGCCAGCAGCGCGAACACCGGGGAG.

This clone has a handful of counts. The read gets to within 3 residues of the CDR3 end, and the germline J gene fills in the rest. The gene calls are TRBV7-2 and TRBJ2-3, with 7 bases that match TRBD2. Germline-derived CDR1 and CDR2 are SGHTA and FQGNSA. V lost 4 bases, J lost 7 bases, and 8 bases stayed unmatched. The CDR3 has 14 residues. Incomplete CDR3 DNA: TGTGCCAGCAGCTCGGAGCGGGGTCCCTATACG. The encoded protein is CASSSERGPYT. The entire CDR3 protein reads CASSSERGPYTQYF.

This clone was seen only a few times. The read halts 3 residues ahead of the CDR3 end, with the missing end drawn from the germline J gene. This sequence joins TRBV7-9 and TRBJ1-2; no clear D gene. This CDR3 has 14 residues. Germline assignment: CDR1 SEHNR and CDR2 FQNEAQ (reference sequence). The DNA read from the CDR3 is TGTGCCAGCAGCTTAGCTTCGGCTTCCAGGGGC. Translating gives CASSLASASRG. The full CDR3 sequence reads CASSLASASRGYTF.